The 25 T cell receptor beta chains reported below all come from one sample, sequenced in a study of CD8+CD57+ T cells in acquired aplastic anemia. Patients included in sequencing had previously demonstrated CD8+CD57+ cell expansion by flow cytometry. The study profiled TCR beta VDJ and CDR3 using genomic DNA as template. TCRdb redid the calling of the reads with MiXCR, one entry per CDR3 protein. The table lists around 430,000 distinct CDR3 sequences, around 30% of them singletons. Specimen: sorted CD4+, CD8+, or CD8+CD57+ T cells (not recorded which) from PBMCs. All receptors come from a human donor with aplastic anemia.

This clonotype showed up just a few times. This sequence joins TRBV15 and TRBJ1-3; D might be TRBD1 (5 bases). V lost 5 bases and J 1 base, leaving 21 bases between the germline ends. From germline, CDR1 is LNHNV and CDR2 YYDKDF (reference sequence). CDR3 length: 18 amino acids. CDR3 region: CATSPDKVKRASGNTIYF. The CDR3 DNA sequence: TGTGCCACCAGCCCGGACAAAGTTAAACGAGCATCTGGAAACACCATATATTTT.

This clonotype was detected only a few times. V is TRBV3-1 and J is TRBJ1-3, with a tentative D call TRBD1 (6 bases). Trimming took off 3 bases at V and 5 bases at J, with 11 bases between the two ends. The CDR3 totals 14 residues. The germline CDR1 and CDR2 sequences are LGHDT and YNNKEL (reference sequence). The CDR3 DNA sequence: TGTGCCAGCAGCCATGACAGGTCCAGAAACACCATATATTTT. Translating gives CASSHDRSRNTIYF.

The chain couples TRBV14 to TRBJ1-3; weak D call: TRBD1 (5 bases). Per the germline V gene, CDR1 is SGHDN and CDR2 is FVKESK. The CDR3 loop spans 17 amino acids. The V end was cut by 0 bases, the J end by 8 bases, with 20 bases between. The CDR3 loop is CASSQDSGPNYGYTIYF. CDR3 coding DNA: TGTGCCAGCAGCCAAGACTCGGGGCCAAACTATGGCTACACCATATATTTT.

This clonotype was detected ten times or more. CDR3 bases: TGTGCCAGCAGCGTAGGGGAAGGGGGGACTGAAGCTTTCTTT. The encoded protein is CASSVGEGGTEAFF. The genes are TRBV9 and TRBJ1-1, with D possibly matching TRBD1 (6 bases). The germline V gene encodes CDR1 SGDLS and CDR2 YYNGEE. The CDR3 has 14 residues. V lost 0 bases and J 5 bases, leaving 11 bases between the germline ends.

The chain links TRBV29-1 to TRBJ1-2, with 9 bases identical to TRBD1. V shed 8 bases, J shed 8 bases, and the junction held 3 bases outside the gene matches. From germline, CDR1 is SQVTM and CDR2 ANQGSEA. This CDR3 is built from 10 residues. The CDR3 here is CSRDRVGYTF. The CDR3 DNA is TGCAGCCGGGACAGGGTCGGCTACACCTTC.

Points on this clonotype: The junction shows a germline mismatch at one end, possibly a read error. The chain uses TRBV2 and TRBJ1-2; 10 bases are a match to TRBD1. Per germline, CDR1 SNHLY and CDR2 FYNNEI. The CDR3 spans 13 residues. The CDR3 sequence is CASSWGQGKGYAF. CDR3 DNA sequence: TGCGCCAGCAGTTGGGGACAGGGGAAAGGCTACGCCTTC.

The sample holds many counts of this clonotype. The chain joins TRBV15 to TRBJ1-4; 7 nucleotides match TRBD1. The CDR3 consists of 15 residues. Germline CDR1 is LNHNV and CDR2 is YYDKDF (reference sequence). After removal of 4 bases from V and 3 bases from J, the junction contained 5 bases not matched to a gene. The CDR3: CATSKRGLSNEKLFF. CDR3 DNA: TGTGCCACCAGCAAGAGGGGGCTCTCTAATGAAAAACTGTTTTTT.

The V call is TRBV15, the J call TRBJ2-7, with 9 nucleotides matching TRBD2. The germline V gene encodes CDR1 LNHNV and CDR2 YYDKDF (reference sequence). The CDR3 totals 15 residues. Germline trimming cut 8 bases from V and 6 bases from J; bases unmatched to any gene: 14. CDR3 sequence: CATGVRREGGGEQYF. The CDR3 bases are TGTGCCACCGGTGTAAGGCGGGAGGGGGGAGGCGAGCAGTACTTC.

The V call is TRBV20-1, the J call TRBJ1-2; the match to TRBD1 covers 10 bases. This CDR3 region has 14 residues. V lost 6 bases to trimming and J lost 8 bases; unmatched junction nucleotides: 12. Per the germline V gene, CDR1 is DFQATT and CDR2 is SNEGSKA (reference sequence). CDR3 nucleotide sequence: TGCAGTGCCAGCAGCCGGGACAGGGGAGGAGGCTACACCTTC. This gives the protein CSASSRDRGGGYTF.

As regards this clonotype: A much bigger clone sits one base away, suggesting this may be a read error. This rearrangement joins TRBV7-9 to TRBJ2-7; 8 nucleotides match TRBD1. This CDR3 comprises 14 residues. J was trimmed by 2 bases and V by 4 bases; bases with no gene match: 4. Germline V gene lookup returns CDR1 SEHNR and CDR2 FQNEAQ (reference sequence). This chain's CDR3 is CASSSEDRAYEQYF. The CDR3 DNA reads TGTGCCAGCAGCTCCGAGGACAGGGCCTACGAGCAGTACTTC.

This clonotype came up many times. The gene calls are TRBV6-6 and TRBJ1-5; 8 bases match TRBD1. Per the germline V gene, CDR1 is MNHNY and CDR2 is SVGAGI (reference sequence). V dropped 9 bases and J dropped 6; count of bases not matched to a gene: 4. CDR3 length: 12 amino acids. The CDR3 protein is CASGQGGQPQHF. The DNA for the CDR3 is TGTGCCAGTGGACAGGGCGGTCAGCCCCAGCATTTT.

V and J are TRBV7-8 and TRBJ1-1; TRBD1 might be the D (6 bases). This CDR3 has 13 residues. Germline V gene data show CDR1 as SGHVS and CDR2 as FQNEAQ. Trimming removed 2 bases at V and 11 bases at J, with 15 bases between. CDR3 nucleotide sequence: TGTGCCAGCAGCTTATTGTGGACAGATACGGCTTTCTTT. This encodes CASSLLWTDTAFF.

This clonotype was recorded at least ten times. The V and J genes are TRBV2 and TRBJ1-1, with unresolved D. The CDR3 is made up of 12 amino acids. The V end was cut by 4 bases, the J end by 7 bases, with 10 bases between. CDR1 and CDR2 from the germline V gene are SNHLY and FYNNEI. The CDR3 DNA reads as TGTGCCAGCAGTGCAACTCAGCTTGAAGCTTTCTTT. As protein: CASSATQLEAFF.

The genes are TRBV6-6 and TRBJ1-1; D ambiguous. This CDR3 contains 11 residues. V shed 5 bases and J shed 7 bases, with 8 bases lying between them. Germline assignment: CDR1 MNHNY and CDR2 SVGAGI (reference sequence). The CDR3 DNA is TGTGCCAGCAGTGGTAGGAATGAAGCTTTCTTT. Translated, it gives CASSGRNEAFF.

This clonotype was seen more than once but under ten times. The chain carries TRBV29-1 and TRBJ2-1, with D perhaps matching TRBD2 (5 bases). The CDR3 has 13 amino acids. The ends were cut back, 4 bases at V and 4 bases at J, with 11 bases in the middle. The germline V gene has CDR1 SQVTM and CDR2 ANQGSEA. The CDR3 reads CSVGGGLYNEQFF. The CDR3 DNA is TGCAGCGTTGGTGGAGGACTTTACAATGAGCAGTTCTTC.

There are many counts of this clonotype. The rearrangement links TRBV7-9 to TRBJ2-7; 7 bases are a match to TRBD1. The trim removed 6 bases at V and 3 bases at J, leaving 11 bases unmatched. The CDR3 has 15 residues. The germline V gene encodes CDR1 SEHNR and CDR2 FQNEAQ (reference sequence). The CDR3 loop is CASRPIGTVYYEQYF. The CDR3 region has the DNA TGTGCCAGCAGACCGATCGGGACAGTCTACTACGAGCAGTACTTC.

This clonotype was seen ten or more times. V usage is TRBV20-1 and J usage is TRBJ2-3, with 11 bases matching TRBD2. The CDR3 runs to 17 residues. V was pared by 0 bases and J by 1 base, with 6 bases of the junction left unmatched. Germline CDR1 reads DFQATT; CDR2 reads SNEGSKA (reference sequence). CDR3 amino acids: CSARDYVAGGGTDTQYF. CDR3 sequence (DNA): TGCAGTGCTAGAGACTACGTAGCGGGAGGGGGCACAGATACGCAGTATTTT.

The J gene is TRBJ1-5, the V gene TRBV30; D is ambiguous. Germline V gives CDR1 GTSNPN, CDR2 SVGIG (reference sequence). The germline V and J ends were trimmed by 2 bases and 2 bases, with 4 bases remaining between them. The CDR3 sequence is 12 residues long. In DNA, the CDR3 is TGTGCCTGGAGTAGAGGCAATCAGCCCCAGCATTTT. Translated, it gives CAWSRGNQPQHF.

This clonotype came up many times. The CDR3 protein is CATSRGTGGSPLHF. As DNA, the CDR3 is TGTGCCACCAGCAGGGGGACAGGGGGGTCACCCCTCCACTTT. This rearrangement joins TRBV15 to TRBJ1-6; TRBD1 agrees at 11 bases. The J segment lost 10 bases and the V segment lost 3 bases, leaving 2 bases of the junction unmatched. There are 14 residues in the CDR3. The germline CDR1 and CDR2 sequences are LNHNV and YYDKDF (reference sequence). The variable domain in full, completed from reference TRBV15 and TRBJ1-6, reads DAMVIQNPRYQVTQFGKPVTLSCSQTLNHNVMYWYQQKSSQAPKLLFHYYDKDFNNEADTPDNFQSRRPNTSFCFLDIRSPGLGDTAMYLCATSRGTGGSPLHFGNGTRLTVT.

As concerns this clonotype: This sequence may be a read error, since a much larger clone differs from it by one base. The V gene is TRBV5-6, the J gene TRBJ1-5; 7 nucleotides line up with TRBD1. This CDR3 spans 15 amino acids. The germline V gene has CDR1 SGHDT and CDR2 YYEEEE. V shed 4 bases, J shed 6 bases, and the junction held 10 bases outside the gene matches. CDR3 coding DNA: TGTGCCAGCAGCGCATTGACAGGGATCGGTCAGCCCCAGCATTTT. This encodes CASSALTGIGQPQHF.

The V and J genes are TRBV29-1 and TRBJ2-7; 11 bases match TRBD1. Looked up from germline, CDR1 is SQVTM and CDR2 is ANQGSEA. CDR3 size: 11 residues. The V gene end was trimmed by 6 bases and the J gene end by 6 bases; junction bases not matched to a gene: 1. The CDR3 protein is CSVGTGGEQYF. CDR3 DNA sequence: TGCAGCGTGGGGACAGGGGGCGAGCAGTACTTC.

Many counts were recorded for this clonotype. The chain carries TRBV19 and TRBJ2-1; possible D gene TRBD2, 5 bases. CDR1 LNHDA and CDR2 SQIVND come from the germline V gene (reference sequence). Trimming stripped 3 bases from V and 0 bases from J, with 9 bases between. The CDR3 extends over 15 amino acids. The CDR3 bases are TGTGCCAGTAGTATCACGACTAACTCCTACAATGAGCAGTTCTTC. This translates into CASSITTNSYNEQFF.

Notes on this clonotype: A much larger clone sits a single nucleotide away, making a read error possible. V and J are TRBV4-2 and TRBJ1-1; weak D call: TRBD1 (5 bases). The length of the CDR3 is 14 residues. Germline V CDR1 and CDR2: LGHNA, YNFKEQ. V was pared by 5 bases and J by 5 bases, with 15 bases between. The CDR3 spells CASSISPRDTEAFF. The CDR3 coding sequence is TGTGCCAGCAGCATCAGCCCCAGGGATACTGAAGCTTTCTTT.

The V and J genes are TRBV6-1 and TRBJ1-2; D is undetermined. Per the germline V gene, CDR1 is MNHNS and CDR2 is SASEGT. The length of the CDR3 is 16 residues. Trimming stripped 6 bases from V and 1 base from J, with 18 bases between. CDR3 sequence: CASRETRRAINYGYTF. The CDR3 nucleotides are TGTGCCAGCAGGGAGACCAGACGGGCGATTAACTATGGCTACACCTTC.

The chain has TRBV27 and TRBJ2-7, with 7 bases identical to TRBD1. This CDR3 region has 17 residues. V was pared by 4 bases and J by 3 bases, with 15 bases of the junction left unmatched. CDR1 and CDR2 (germline): MNHEY, SMNVEV (reference sequence). Here the CDR3 reads CASSSQILGGRIYEQYF. Written as DNA, the CDR3 is TGTGCCAGCAGTTCCCAAATCCTAGGGGGCAGGATCTACGAGCAGTACTTC.